Following are 27 T cell receptor beta chains from one sample sequenced in a study of blood T cell repertoires in COVID-19 (dated by TCRdb to between 2020 and 2021). The library was produced with the immunoSEQ multiplex PCR assay. TCRdb re-hosts the immuneACCESS table, in-frame sequences only. Its copies lack some clones; in the studies checked, an unresolved V gene accounts for under half of them, and the cause for the rest is not known. Here the sample has around 150,000 clones; more than 75% occur a single time. Clones ranked in the top ten supply approximately 5% of the sample. Input material: peripheral blood. These receptors came from a woman between 45 and 60 years old with acute or convalescent COVID-19.

The chain employs TRBV18 and TRBJ1-5, with TRBD1 as a possible D gene (5 bases). The CDR3 contains 16 residues. V gave up 6 bases and J gave up 5 bases, with 20 bases separating them. CDR1 KGHSH and CDR2 LQKENI come from the germline V gene. CDR3 nucleotides: TGTGCCAGCTCCCCTGGGGGGACCCTTCGCGATCAGCCCCAGCATTTT. This codes for CASSPGGTLRDQPQHF.

The gene calls are TRBV5-6 and TRBJ2-1; a possible D gene is TRBD1 (6 bases). The CDR3 loop spans 15 amino acids. CDR1 and CDR2 (germline): SGHDT, YYEEEE. Deletions cut 0 bases from V and 5 bases from J, with 12 bases between. CDR3 DNA: TGTGCCAGCAGCTTGGGGCAGGGGAGTCACAATGAGCAGTTCTTC. Encoded protein: CASSLGQGSHNEQFF.

The rearrangement links TRBV5-6 to TRBJ1-4; unclear D gene. V was shortened by 2 bases and J by 7 bases, with 12 bases between the two germline ends. The length of the CDR3 is 14 residues. Germline CDR1 SGHDT, CDR2 YYEEEE. CDR3 bases: TGTGCCAGCAGCTTAGTCACCGGGAGTGAAAAACTGTTTTTT. This codes for CASSLVTGSEKLFF.

The chain links TRBV19 to TRBJ1-1, with TRBD1 matching over 12 bases. This CDR3 region has 15 residues. V trimming: 7 bases; J trimming: 8 bases; junction bases outside the gene matches: 11. CDR1 and CDR2 (germline): LNHDA, SQIVND (reference sequence). The CDR3 DNA is TGTGCCAGTACAATGGTTGGGGGGACAGGGGGCGAAGCTTTCTTT. The encoded protein is CASTMVGGTGGEAFF.

This sequence joins TRBV11-2 and TRBJ1-1; 8 bases agree with TRBD1. V trimming: 3 bases; J trimming: 10 bases; junction bases outside the gene matches: 10. Germline V CDR1 and CDR2: SGHAT, FQNNGV. The CDR3 totals 14 residues. For the CDR3, the DNA is TGTGCCAGCAGCTTCCTCAGGACAGGGAGCGTAGCTTTCTTT. Protein: CASSFLRTGSVAFF.

J is TRBJ2-5 and V is TRBV5-1; D ambiguous. Germline CDR1 SGHRS, CDR2 YFSETQ. Deletions cut 0 bases from V and 0 bases from J, with 6 bases between. CDR3 length: 14 residues. The CDR3 reads CASSLGVYQETQYF. For the CDR3, the DNA is TGCGCCAGCAGCTTGGGCGTCTACCAAGAGACCCAGTACTTC. The variable domain in full, with the rest retrieved from reference TRBV5-1 and TRBJ2-5, is KAGVTQTPRYLIKTRGQQVTLSCSPISGHRSVSWYQQTPGQGLQFLFEYFSETQRNKGNFPGRFSGRQFSNSRSEMNVSTLELGDSALYLCASSLGVYQETQYFGPGTRLLVL.

The V and J genes are TRBV3-1 (or the pseudogene TRBV3-2) and TRBJ1-6; D not certain. Trimming took off 4 bases at V and 7 bases at J, with 8 bases between the two ends. CDR1 is LGHDT, CDR2 YNNKEL, per germline (reference sequence). The CDR3 loop spans 13 amino acids. The CDR3 DNA is TGTGCCAGCAGCCCAAGCGCGAATTCACCCCTCCACTTT. Its protein is CASSPSANSPLHF.

V is TRBV2 and J is TRBJ2-3; 11 nucleotides line up with TRBD2. The germline gives CDR1 SNHLY, CDR2 FYNNEI. The junction had 7 bases not matched to a gene; V was cut back by 5 bases and J by 3 bases. The CDR3 runs to 16 residues. The CDR3 region has the DNA TGTGCCAGCAGTAAACTGACTAGCGGGGAAACAGATACGCAGTATTTT. Its protein is CASSKLTSGETDTQYF.

The rearrangement joins TRBV5-6 to TRBJ2-7; D gene ambiguous. This CDR3 region has 14 residues. With 0 bases removed from V and 5 bases from J, the gap between germline ends came to 12 bases. Germline assignment: CDR1 SGHDT and CDR2 YYEEEE. The CDR3: CASSLVSGNHEQYF. In DNA form, the CDR3 reads TGTGCCAGCAGCTTGGTTTCAGGTAACCACGAGCAGTACTTC.

V usage is TRBV5-1 and J usage is TRBJ2-3; tentative D call: TRBD1 (6 bases). Trimming removed 4 bases at V and 3 bases at J, with 15 bases between. The CDR3 is 15 amino acids. Looked up from germline, CDR1 is SGHRS and CDR2 is YFSETQ. The CDR3 loop is CASSVGATVTDTQYF. CDR3 DNA: TGCGCCAGCAGCGTGGGGGCCACTGTAACAGATACGCAGTATTTT.

This clone was counted many times. V and J are TRBV6-5 and TRBJ2-2; the match to TRBD1 covers 7 bases. Trimming took 6 bases from V and 7 from J; bases not matched to a gene: 5. Germline lookup yields CDR1 MNHEY and CDR2 SVGAGI. The CDR3 runs to 13 residues. CDR3 DNA sequence: TGTGCCAGCAGAGGGGGCGAGTTCGGGGAGCTGTTTTTT. Amino acids: CASRGGEFGELFF.

This chain links TRBV7-2 with TRBJ2-1; D ambiguous. Germline-derived CDR1 and CDR2 are SGHTA and FQGNSA. Trimming took off 4 bases at V and 3 bases at J, with 7 bases between the two ends. The CDR3 is 13 residues long. This CDR3 reads CASSSPGYNEQFF. CDR3 bases: TGTGCCAGCAGCTCCCCAGGCTACAATGAGCAGTTCTTC.

This chain joins TRBV11-2 and TRBJ2-4, with a possible D match to TRBD2 (6 bases). The germline V gene encodes CDR1 SGHAT and CDR2 FQNNGV. The CDR3 length is 14 residues. V lost 1 base to trimming and J lost 9 bases, with 13 bases between them. CDR3 loop: CASSLGVRDGIQYF. The CDR3 DNA is TGTGCCAGCAGCTTAGGGGTGCGGGACGGCATTCAGTACTTC.

CDR3 region: CASSVASGGARETQYF. The CDR3 region has the DNA TGTGCCAGCAGCGTAGCGAGCGGGGGGGCGAGAGAGACCCAGTACTTC. This chain joins TRBV9 and TRBJ2-5, with 10 bases lining up with TRBD2. CDR1 and CDR2 (germline): SGDLS, YYNGEE. There are 16 residues in the CDR3. With V trimmed by 0 bases and J by 4 bases, 6 bases remained unmatched.

This chain links TRBV6-2 or TRBV6-3 with TRBJ2-7; a possible D gene is TRBD1 (6 bases). In germline, CDR1 is MNHEY, CDR2 SVGEGT. The V end lost 3 bases, the J end lost 7 bases, and 22 bases lay between the germline ends. The CDR3 has 16 residues. The CDR3 DNA follows: TGTGCCAGCAGTTATCCGTTTAGTGACAGGATGAGAGAGCAGTACTTC. It yields the protein CASSYPFSDRMREQYF.

CDR3 amino acids: CAWSLLGALRGEQYF. CDR3 DNA: TGTGCCTGGAGTTTGTTAGGGGCCCTGCGTGGCGAGCAGTACTTC. The chain joins TRBV30 to TRBJ2-7, with D perhaps TRBD1 (5 bases). CDR3 length: 15 residues. V lost 2 bases and J lost 6, with 20 bases in between. From germline, CDR1 is GTSNPN and CDR2 SVGIG (reference sequence).

The chain is built from TRBV6-5 and TRBJ1-1; D gene ambiguous. The germline V and J ends were trimmed by 10 bases and 7 bases, with 22 bases remaining between them. CDR3 length equals 14 residues. Looked up from germline, CDR1 is MNHEY and CDR2 is SVGAGI. For the CDR3, the DNA is TGTGCCACCCTAACGTTTGGCGGATCGGTTGAAGCTTTCTTT. Translating it yields CATLTFGGSVEAFF.

This chain uses TRBV18 with TRBJ1-1; tentatively, D is TRBD1 (5 bases). The CDR3 extends over 13 amino acids. Germline loops: CDR1 KGHSH, CDR2 LQKENI. The germline V and J ends were trimmed by 6 bases and 3 bases, with 11 bases remaining between them. The CDR3 DNA sequence: TGTGCCAGCTCTCTCGGGGGAGACACTGAAGCTTTCTTT. Amino acid sequence: CASSLGGDTEAFF. The complete variable domain, with remaining parts taken from reference TRBV18 and TRBJ1-1, reads NAGVMQNPRHLVRRRGQEARLRCSPMKGHSHVYWYRQLPEEGLKFMVYLQKENIIDESGMPKERFSAEFPKEGPSILRIQQVVRGDSAAYFCASSLGGDTEAFFGQGTRLTVV.

The chain employs TRBV20-1 and TRBJ1-2; D perhaps matches TRBD1 (5 bases). V was pared by 6 bases and J by 8 bases, with 13 bases between. CDR3 size: 11 residues. Per germline, CDR1 DFQATT and CDR2 SNEGSKA (reference sequence). The CDR3 DNA reads as TGCAGTGCCCCCGGGGGAGGGGGCTACACCTTC. Protein sequence: CSAPGGGGYTF.

In this sample, this clone turned up a few times. J is TRBJ1-4 and V is TRBV29-1, with a tentative D call TRBD1 (6 bases). With 3 bases removed from V and 7 bases from J, the gap between germline ends came to 12 bases. Per the germline V gene, CDR1 is SQVTM and CDR2 is ANQGSEA. CDR3 length: 13 amino acids. This chain's CDR3 is CSVEGQGIEKLFF. CDR3 in DNA: TGCAGCGTTGAGGGTCAGGGGATTGAAAAACTGTTTTTT.

About this clone itself: Other DNA variants within this sample encode the same CDR3. The rearrangement uses TRBV3-1 (or the pseudogene TRBV3-2) and TRBJ1-6, with a weak D call TRBD1 (6 bases). Germline loops: CDR1 LGHDT, CDR2 YNNKEL (reference sequence). The CDR3 extends over 12 amino acids. V was clipped by 5 bases and J by 8 bases, with 7 bases between them. The CDR3 loop reads CASSWTDSPLHF. The CDR3 coding sequence is TGTGCCAGCAGCTGGACAGATTCACCCCTCCACTTT.

The chain has TRBV19 and TRBJ2-1; 11 bases map to TRBD1. J gave up 9 bases and V 6 bases, and 13 bases lay outside the gene matches. This CDR3 has 16 amino acids. CDR1 is LNHDA, CDR2 SQIVND, per germline (reference sequence). Here the CDR3 reads CASRNGGGTGGAEQFF. In nucleotides, the CDR3 is TGTGCCAGTAGAAATGGCGGTGGGACAGGGGGGGCTGAGCAGTTCTTC.

The chain links TRBV5-5 to TRBJ1-5; D remains unclear. From germline, CDR1 is SGHKS and CDR2 YYEKEE (reference sequence). The CDR3 is made up of 12 amino acids. The V end lost 2 bases, the J end lost 6 bases, and 6 bases lay between the germline ends. CDR3 residues: CASSLERQPQHF. CDR3 coding DNA: TGTGCCAGCAGCTTAGAGCGTCAGCCCCAGCATTTT.

This clone was seen more than once but under ten times. The chain has TRBV29-1 and TRBJ2-7; D possibly corresponds to TRBD1 (6 bases). V lost 7 bases to trimming and J lost 6 bases, with 16 bases between them. The CDR3 loop spans 12 amino acids. Germline V gene sequence: CDR1 SQVTM, CDR2 ANQGSEA. The CDR3 DNA is TGCAGCGCCACTTCAGGGGTAGGCGAGCAGTACTTC. Its protein product is CSATSGVGEQYF.

The chain has TRBV7-2 and TRBJ1-2; D might be TRBD1 (5 bases). This CDR3 region has 12 residues. Trimming shortened V by 5 bases and J by 4 bases, and 8 bases separated the two germline ends. Germline V gene data show CDR1 as SGHTA and CDR2 as FQGNSA. The CDR3 sequence: CASSEGAYGYTF. CDR3 in DNA: TGTGCCAGCAGCGAAGGGGCCTATGGCTACACCTTC.

This sequence joins TRBV19 and TRBJ1-2; 7 bases agree with TRBD1. Germline V CDR1 and CDR2: LNHDA, SQIVND (reference sequence). With V trimmed by 9 bases and J by 0 bases, 1 base remained unmatched. The CDR3 totals 12 residues. The CDR3 sequence: CASGQANYGYTF. In DNA, the CDR3 is TGTGCCAGCGGACAGGCTAACTATGGCTACACCTTC.

The chain uses TRBV6-5 and TRBJ2-7, with D possibly matching TRBD1 (5 bases). V gave up 7 bases and J gave up 3 bases, with 10 bases separating them. This CDR3 region has 12 residues. Germline V gene lookup returns CDR1 MNHEY and CDR2 SVGAGI. CDR3 amino acids: CASKDTDYEQYF. The CDR3 DNA is TGTGCCAGCAAGGACACCGACTACGAGCAGTACTTC.